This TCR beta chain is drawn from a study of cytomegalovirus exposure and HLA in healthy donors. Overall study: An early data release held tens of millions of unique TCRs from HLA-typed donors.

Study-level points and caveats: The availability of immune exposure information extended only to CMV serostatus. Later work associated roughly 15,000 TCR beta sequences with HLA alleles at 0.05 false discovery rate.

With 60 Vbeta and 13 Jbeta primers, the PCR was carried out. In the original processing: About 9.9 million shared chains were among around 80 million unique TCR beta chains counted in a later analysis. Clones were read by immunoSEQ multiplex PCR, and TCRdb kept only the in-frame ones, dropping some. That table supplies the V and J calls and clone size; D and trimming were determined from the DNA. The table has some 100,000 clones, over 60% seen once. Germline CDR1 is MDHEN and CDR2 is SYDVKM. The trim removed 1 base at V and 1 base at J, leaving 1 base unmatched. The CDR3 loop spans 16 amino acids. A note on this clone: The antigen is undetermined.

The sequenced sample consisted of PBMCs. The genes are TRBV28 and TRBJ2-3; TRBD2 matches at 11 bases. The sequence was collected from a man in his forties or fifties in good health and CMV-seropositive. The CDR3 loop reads CASSLSLAGGTDTQYF. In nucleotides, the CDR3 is TGTGCCAGCAGTTTATCACTAGCGGGGGGCACAGATACGCAGTATTTT.